The 15 T cell receptor beta chains listed next were all sequenced from one sample in a study of blood T cell repertoires in COVID-19. TCRdb's copy holds only in-frame clones and misses some; the assay was immunoSEQ multiplex PCR. The table lists about 95,000 clones, 70% to 85% of them singletons. Sample: peripheral blood. These receptors all come from a human donor in a cohort sampled during active COVID-19.

The J gene is TRBJ1-2, the V gene TRBV5-1, with 8 positions matching TRBD1. The CDR3 runs to 14 residues. Germline V CDR1 and CDR2: SGHRS, YFSETQ. J gave up 4 bases and V 1 base, and 3 bases lay outside the gene matches. The CDR3 reads CASSLSGGSYGYTF. The CDR3 DNA reads TGCGCCAGCAGCTTGTCAGGGGGCAGCTATGGCTACACCTTC.

This chain uses TRBV27 with TRBJ2-2; TRBD1 agrees at 9 bases. With 6 bases clipped from V and 2 bases from J, the junction kept 16 bases outside the gene matches. The CDR3 extends over 19 amino acids. Germline V gene sequence: CDR1 MNHEY, CDR2 SMNVEV (reference sequence). The DNA for the CDR3 is TGTGCCAGCAGGCCGGGACAGGGATTCGACAAGGGTAACACCGGGGAGCTGTTTTTT. Translating gives CASRPGQGFDKGNTGELFF.

V gene TRBV2 combines with J gene TRBJ1-1; 9 bases map to TRBD1. This CDR3 contains 13 residues. CDR1 is SNHLY, CDR2 FYNNEI, per germline. V lost 9 bases to trimming and J lost 2 bases; unmatched junction nucleotides: 4. In DNA form, the CDR3 reads TGTGCCAGTGGACAGGGGCCTAACACTGAAGCTTTCTTT. This translates into CASGQGPNTEAFF.

The chain uses TRBV9 and TRBJ2-7, with D tentatively TRBD2 (5 bases). Germline lookup yields CDR1 SGDLS and CDR2 YYNGEE. The CDR3 spans 13 residues. V lost 0 bases to trimming and J lost 4 bases, with 8 bases between them. CDR3 protein: CASSVVPGYEQYF. CDR3 nucleotide sequence: TGTGCCAGCAGCGTAGTCCCGGGATACGAGCAGTACTTC. The full variable domain, its missing parts supplied by reference TRBV9 and TRBJ2-7, is DSGVTQTPKHLITATGQRVTLRCSPRSGDLSVYWYQQSLDQGLQFLIQYYNGEERAKGNILERFSAQQFPDLHSELNLSSLELGDSALYFCASSVVPGYEQYFGPGTRLTVT.

The genes are TRBV19 and TRBJ1-5; weak D call: TRBD1 (6 bases). This CDR3 is built from 16 residues. Trimming shortened V by 3 bases and J by 5 bases, and 17 bases separated the two germline ends. Per the germline V gene, CDR1 is LNHDA and CDR2 is SQIVND (reference sequence). CDR3 sequence (DNA): TGTGCCAGTAGTATCCTCTGGGGGCGGAAGGATCAGCCCCAGCATTTT. It specifies CASSILWGRKDQPQHF. The whole variable domain, filled in from reference TRBV19 and TRBJ1-5, reads DGGITQSPKYLFRKEGQNVTLSCEQNLNHDAMYWYRQDPGQGLRLIYYSQIVNDFQKGDIAEGYSVSREKKESFPLTVTSAQKNPTAFYLCASSILWGRKDQPQHFGDGTRLSIL.

The gene calls are TRBV2 and TRBJ2-5; TRBD2 might be the D (5 bases). Germline lookup yields CDR1 SNHLY and CDR2 FYNNEI. This CDR3 has 12 amino acids. V dropped 4 bases and J dropped 5 bases, with 8 bases sitting between them. The CDR3 here is CASSGPGETQYF. CDR3 nucleotide sequence: TGTGCCAGCAGTGGTCCGGGGGAGACCCAGTACTTC.

This rearrangement joins TRBV2 to TRBJ2-1; 8 bases line up with TRBD2. CDR1 and CDR2 from the germline V gene are SNHLY and FYNNEI. This CDR3 spans 16 amino acids. J was trimmed by 7 bases and V by 3 bases; bases with no gene match: 11. The CDR3 region is CASSELGGRRGNEQFF. CDR3 DNA sequence: TGTGCCAGCAGTGAGTTGGGCGGGAGGAGAGGGAATGAGCAGTTCTTC.

V and J are TRBV7-2 and TRBJ2-4; D call uncertain. Trimming cost V 4 bases and J 0 bases, with 4 bases left between them. The CDR3 totals 13 residues. Per germline, CDR1 SGHTA and CDR2 FQGNSA. CDR3 sequence: CASSSKAKNIQYF. CDR3 in DNA: TGTGCCAGCAGCTCAAAAGCCAAAAACATTCAGTACTTC.

The V gene is TRBV2, the J gene TRBJ2-3; TRBD1 is a possible D gene (6 bases). The ends were cut back, 8 bases at V and 0 bases at J, with 12 bases in the middle. The germline V gene has CDR1 SNHLY and CDR2 FYNNEI. The CDR3 has 14 residues. The CDR3 loop reads CASGYRVSTDTQYF. The CDR3 coding sequence is TGTGCCAGCGGTTACAGGGTTAGCACAGATACGCAGTATTTT.

The chain employs TRBV11-2 and TRBJ2-3, with D perhaps TRBD2 (5 bases). The CDR3 sequence is 15 residues long. Germline lookup yields CDR1 SGHAT and CDR2 FQNNGV. Trimming took 1 base from V and 3 from J, leaving 11 bases between them. The CDR3 DNA sequence: TGTGCCAGCAGCTTAGTTTCTACTAGTACAGATACGCAGTATTTT. This encodes CASSLVSTSTDTQYF.

The chain links TRBV29-1 to TRBJ2-7, with 9 bases that match TRBD2. Per germline, CDR1 SQVTM and CDR2 ANQGSEA. This CDR3 has 14 residues. With V trimmed by 1 base and J by 3 bases, 4 bases remained unmatched. CDR3 sequence: CSVEAREGVYEQYF. The CDR3 DNA reads TGCAGCGTTGAAGCGCGGGAGGGTGTCTACGAGCAGTACTTC.

The J gene is TRBJ1-4, the V gene TRBV5-6; TRBD1 might be the D (6 bases). Germline CDR1 and CDR2: SGHDT and YYEEEE. The CDR3 has 13 residues. V dropped 2 bases and J dropped 7 bases, with 9 bases sitting between them. For the CDR3, the DNA is TGTGCCAGCAGCTTAAAAGGGGGTGAAAAACTGTTTTTT. It is translated as CASSLKGGEKLFF.

CDR3 sequence reads: CASSRDFNYEQYF. As DNA, the CDR3 is TGTGCCAGCAGCCGGGACTTCAACTACGAGCAGTACTTC. This chain connects TRBV3-1 (or the pseudogene TRBV3-2) to TRBJ2-7, with D perhaps TRBD2 (6 bases). This CDR3 is 13 amino acids long. The V end was cut by 4 bases, the J end by 3 bases, with 10 bases between. Germline CDR1 reads LGHDT; CDR2 reads YNNKEL (reference sequence).

The chain employs TRBV6-5 and TRBJ2-7; 13 bases are a match to TRBD2. There are 14 residues in the CDR3. The germline V gene has CDR1 MNHEY and CDR2 SVGAGI. V shed 6 bases and J 3 bases; nucleotides not matched to a gene: 2. In DNA, the CDR3 is TGTGCCAGCAGAGGACTAGCGGGAGTCTACGAGCAGTACTTC. Its translation: CASRGLAGVYEQYF.

The genes are TRBV27 and TRBJ2-7, with D perhaps matching TRBD2 (6 bases). CDR3 length: 13 amino acids. CDR1 and CDR2 from the germline V gene are MNHEY and SMNVEV (reference sequence). Between the trimmed V and J ends, which lost 6 bases and 3 bases, there was a span of 12 bases. The CDR3 region has the DNA TGTGCCAGCAGATCGGGGGTTGGCTACGAGCAGTACTTC. Encoded protein: CASRSGVGYEQYF.